This T cell receptor (beta chain) emerged from a study of OX40 agonist ivuxolimab in advanced cancers. Looking at the study overall: The costimulatory receptor OX40 (CD134) was targeted by ivuxolimab, a fully human IgG2 agonistic monoclonal antibody. Intravenous ivuxolimab was administered to patients every 2 weeks at six dose levels: 0.01, 0.1, 0.3, 1.5, 3 and 10 mg/kg. Of the 50 to 55 dose-escalation patients, hepatocellular carcinoma was present in roughly 19, melanoma in around 15, renal cell carcinoma in 9 and head and neck cancer in 9. A male proportion of 82.7% and a mean age of roughly 58 years, ranging from roughly 23 to 80, were recorded for the dose-escalation cohort. Prior anti-PD-1, anti-PD-L1 or anti-CTLA-4 therapy was permitted, and checkpoint inhibitors had been received by under 50% of dose-escalation patients. Partial responses were achieved by three dose-escalation patients, of whom one had hepatocellular carcinoma and two had cutaneous melanoma. Peripheral TCRbeta sequencing was intended to test whether TCR sequence diversity was altered and clonal T-cell expansion was caused by ivuxolimab. The monotherapy dose-escalation portion (N of about 52 patients) of the phase I ivuxolimab trial is reported in the paper.

The trial excluded patients who had a history of autoimmune disease or who were on systemic immunosuppression. Peripheral blood for TCR sequencing was drawn from every dose cohort at baseline, at cycle 4 day 1 and at cycle 7 day 1. Samples were obtained from an open-label, multicenter, first-in-human phase I dose-escalation trial of ivuxolimab. Adults with locally advanced or metastatic head and neck squamous cell, hepatocellular, melanoma or renal cell carcinoma were enrolled in the trial. Before TCR sequencing, CD4+ T cells and CD8+ T cells from peripheral blood were sorted into separate populations. Note on this clone: Its antigen specificity is not known. The input lacks base qualities; no much larger clone sits a single base away.

CDR1 and CDR2, looked up from the germline V gene, are SGHRS and YFSETQ. V is pared back by 0 bases and J by 0 bases, with 12 bases lying between the germline termini. The cysteine opens and the phenylalanine closes a CDR3 of 16 amino acids. Solely the CDR3 DNA is kept, with 48 bases framed from the first base. Genomic DNA was isolated from the sorted cells so that the TCRbeta CDR3 region could be sequenced. The immunoSEQ Assay was used to sequence the TCRbeta CDR3 regions. In its TCRdb copy, this immuneACCESS table keeps in-frame sequences only and misses some clones. Where compared with another copy, unresolved V genes explain less than half of these, and the others have no known cause. Recorded for this sample are some 74,000 clones; roughly 87% of them occurred a single time. Roughly 0.32% of the sample is held by the ten biggest clonotypes. What the work shows at the level of the full study, not this receptor alone: At doses of 0.1 to 3.0 mg/kg, clonal expansion of both CD4+ and CD8+ blood T cells was observed from baseline to week 6. After ivuxolimab, CD8+ T cells had more expanded clones than CD4+ T cells on average. Antigen specificity was not determined for the clonally expanded peripheral T cells. Low levels of normalized T-cell clonal expansion were also seen in some patients who did not respond. Partial responders in the 0.1-3.0 mg/kg groups had among the lowest normalized peripheral clonal expansion, especially among CD8+ T cells.

This specimen was CD4+ or CD8+ T cells sorted from blood, taken in a trial of the OX40 agonist ivuxolimab. This sequence was found in an adult with an advanced solid tumor such as melanoma, head and neck, liver or kidney cancer. This receptor chain uses TRBV5-1 and TRBJ1-2, with a weak D call of TRBD1 (6 bases match). The sequence in DNA is TGCGCCAGCAGCTTGGGACGGGACACTACTAACTATGGCTACACCTTC. It translates to CASSLGRDTTNYGYTF.